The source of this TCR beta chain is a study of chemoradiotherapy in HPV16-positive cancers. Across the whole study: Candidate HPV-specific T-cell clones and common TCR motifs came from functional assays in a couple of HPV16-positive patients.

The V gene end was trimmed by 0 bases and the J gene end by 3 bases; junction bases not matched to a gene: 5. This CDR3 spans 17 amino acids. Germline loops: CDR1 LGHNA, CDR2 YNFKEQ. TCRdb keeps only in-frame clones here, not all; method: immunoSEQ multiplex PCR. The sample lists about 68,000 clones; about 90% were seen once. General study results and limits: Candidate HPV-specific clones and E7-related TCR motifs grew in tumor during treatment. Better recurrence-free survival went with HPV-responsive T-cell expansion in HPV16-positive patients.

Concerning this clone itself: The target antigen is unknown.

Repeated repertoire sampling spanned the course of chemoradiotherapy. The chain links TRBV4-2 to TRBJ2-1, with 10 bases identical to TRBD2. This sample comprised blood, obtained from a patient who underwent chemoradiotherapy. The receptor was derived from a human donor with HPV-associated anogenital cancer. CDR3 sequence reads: CASSQENLAGDYNEQFF. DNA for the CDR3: TGTGCCAGCAGCCAAGAAAACCTAGCGGGAGACTACAATGAGCAGTTCTTC.